The table lists the clone carrying this T cell receptor beta chain with a few counts. The antigen is not known. Per germline, CDR1 SGHDN and CDR2 FVKESK. This CDR3 is built from 14 residues. V was trimmed by 4 bases and J by 5 bases, leaving 11 bases between them. A single record per CDR3 protein comes from TCRdb applying MiXCR to the 5' RACE reads. This table holds 750,000 to 950,000 distinct CDR3 sequences, roughly an eighth found once. This entry is derived from a study of identical twins. Study results and caveats: Memory repertoires lacked the insertion deficit that abundant cord blood beta clonotypes showed. Twin pairs' shared out-of-frame alpha sequences were enriched in low generation probability. In monozygotic twins, models underestimated the sharing of out-of-frame TCR alpha.

These data were also filed under a second study, of yellow fever vaccine responses in identical twins.

The material sequenced was PBMCs. This TCR derives from a young woman in good health. V and J are TRBV14 and TRBJ2-2; D gene unclear. CDR3 in DNA: TGTGCCAGCAGCCCCATACGACGAACCGGGGAGCTGTTTTTT. Residues: CASSPIRRTGELFF.